The 7 T cell receptor beta chains below come from one sample, sequenced in a study of tumor and adjacent non-tumor tissue in lung cancer. This sample's RNA came from whole unsorted tissue. The library came from three nested PCR rounds adapted from ARM-PCR protocols. TCRdb independently ran MiXCR on the multiplex PCR reads; one entry per CDR3 protein. The data hold 70,000 to 90,000 distinct CDR3 sequences, with roughly 80% observed a single time. The source material was lung tumor tissue. The receptors stem from a woman aged 50 to 60 with non-small cell lung cancer.

With regard to this clonotype: A junction boundary mismatches the germline segment, possibly from a read error. The chain employs TRBV6-6 and TRBJ1-1; no definite D call. From germline, CDR1 is MNHNY and CDR2 SVGAGI (reference sequence). The CDR3 is 16 residues long. The CDR3 is CASSYSQVGMNTEAFF. Written as DNA, the CDR3 is TGTGCAAGCAGTTACTCTCAGGTGGGGATGAACACTGAAGCTTTCTTT.

The count of this clonotype is one. The conserved final phenylalanine or tryptophan is absent from the CDR3, which likely points to a read error. The chain uses TRBV6-1 and TRBJ2-3; 9 bases are shared with TRBD1. The CDR3 is 16 amino acids. Per germline, CDR1 MNHNS and CDR2 SASEGT. CDR3 bases: TGTGCTGGCAGTTCAGCTCCGGGACAGGGAGCAGATACGCAGTATAAT. It encodes CAGSSAPGQGADTQYN.

The chain employs TRBV5-4 and TRBJ2-2; D uncertain. CDR3 length equals 14 residues. The V and J ends lost 6 bases and 0 bases respectively, with 9 bases between them. In germline, CDR1 is SGHNT, CDR2 YYREEE (reference sequence). CDR3: CASIFRSNTGELFF. In DNA form, the CDR3 reads TGTGCCAGCATCTTTCGGTCGAACACCGGGGAGCTGTTTTTT.

This clonotype was counted ten times or more. The rearrangement joins TRBV5-1 to TRBJ2-3; perhaps TRBD1 as D (5 bases). The V end was cut by 0 bases, the J end by 0 bases, with 8 bases between. This CDR3 spans 15 amino acids. Germline CDR1 is SGHRS and CDR2 is YFSETQ. The CDR3 coding sequence is TGCGCCAGCAGCTTGGAGGGGCAGAGCACAGATACGCAGTATTTT. This translates into CASSLEGQSTDTQYF.

As regards this clonotype: The junction differs from germline at one of its ends, possibly a read error. CDR3 nucleotide sequence: TGCAGCGTGGTTAAGGGACTGGCGGGAGTAGGCAATGTGCAGTTCTTC. It specifies CSVVKGLAGVGNVQFF. This chain connects TRBV29-1 to TRBJ2-1; TRBD2 matches 7 bases. The germline V gene encodes CDR1 SQVTM and CDR2 ANQGSEA. CDR3 length equals 16 residues.

On this clonotype itself: One junction end does not reproduce the germline sequence, and a read error may be involved. The chain links TRBV6-1 to TRBJ1-1; D is unclear. Looked up from germline, CDR1 is MNHNS and CDR2 is SASEGT. The CDR3 has 14 residues. Written as DNA, the CDR3 is TGTACCAGCTGCGACAAGAGACGGAACACTGAAGCTTTCTTT. Translated, it gives CTSCDKRRNTEAFF.

For this clonotype: The final CDR3 position lacks the conserved phenylalanine or tryptophan, pointing to a likely read error. The chain's CDR3 is CASNSTGEGGIQYL. The CDR3 region has the DNA TGTGCCAGCAACTCAACAGGGGAAGGTGGCATTCAGTACTTA. The chain recombines TRBV11-3 with TRBJ2-4, with 7 positions matching TRBD1. Germline-derived CDR1 and CDR2 are SGHNT and YENEEA. This CDR3 has 14 amino acids. J gave up 9 bases and V 7 bases, and 12 bases lay outside the gene matches.